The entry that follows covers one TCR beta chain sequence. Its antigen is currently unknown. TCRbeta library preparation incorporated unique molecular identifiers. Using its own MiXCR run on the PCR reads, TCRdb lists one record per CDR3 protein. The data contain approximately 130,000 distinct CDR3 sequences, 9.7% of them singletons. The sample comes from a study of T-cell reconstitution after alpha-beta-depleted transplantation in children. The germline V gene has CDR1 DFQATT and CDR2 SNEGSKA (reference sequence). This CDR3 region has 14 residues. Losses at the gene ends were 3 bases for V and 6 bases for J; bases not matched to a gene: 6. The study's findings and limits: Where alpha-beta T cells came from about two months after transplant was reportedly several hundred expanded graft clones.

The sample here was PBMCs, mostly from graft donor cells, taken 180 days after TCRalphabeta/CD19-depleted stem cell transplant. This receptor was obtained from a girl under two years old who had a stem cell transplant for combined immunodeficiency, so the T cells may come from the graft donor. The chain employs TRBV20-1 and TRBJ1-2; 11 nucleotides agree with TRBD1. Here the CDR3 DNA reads TGCAGTGCTAGCACCGGACAGGGGGCAGATGGCTACACCTTC. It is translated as CSASTGQGADGYTF.